This T cell receptor beta chain was sequenced during a study of blood T cell repertoires in COVID-19. V dropped 4 bases and J dropped 2; count of bases not matched to a gene: 5. CDR3 size: 15 residues. Germline V gene data show CDR1 as SGHNT and CDR2 as YYREEE (reference sequence). Method: immunoSEQ multiplex PCR; TCRdb's copy keeps in-frame clones and lacks some. The table includes around 62,000 clones, 88% detected once. The sequence was obtained from an older woman with COVID-19, enrolled during active disease. Sequenced input: peripheral blood. The chain has TRBV5-4 and TRBJ1-3; 8 nucleotides align to TRBD1. The CDR3 region is CASSRDRLAGNTIYF. DNA of the CDR3: TGTGCCAGCAGCCGGGACAGGTTGGCTGGAAACACCATATATTTT.